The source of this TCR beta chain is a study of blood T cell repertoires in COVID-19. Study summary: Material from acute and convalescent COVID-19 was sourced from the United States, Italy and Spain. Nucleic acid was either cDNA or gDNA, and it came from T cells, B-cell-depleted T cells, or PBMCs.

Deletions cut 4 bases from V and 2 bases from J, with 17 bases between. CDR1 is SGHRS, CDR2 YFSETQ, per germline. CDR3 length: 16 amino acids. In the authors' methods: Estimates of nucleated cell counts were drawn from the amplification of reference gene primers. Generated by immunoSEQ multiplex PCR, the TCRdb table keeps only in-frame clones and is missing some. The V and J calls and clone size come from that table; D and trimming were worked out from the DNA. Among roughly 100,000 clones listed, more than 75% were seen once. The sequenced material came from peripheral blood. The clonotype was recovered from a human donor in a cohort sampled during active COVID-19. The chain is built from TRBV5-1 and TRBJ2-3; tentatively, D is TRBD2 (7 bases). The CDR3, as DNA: TGCGCCAGCAGCCTCTCGGGGGGCCATATCACAGATACGCAGTATTTT. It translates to CASSLSGGHITDTQYF.